The rows below give T cell receptor beta chains drawn from one sample of a study of T cell responses to AZD1222 COVID-19 vaccine. The data were produced by immunoSEQ multiplex PCR, yet TCRdb's version contains in-frame clones alone and is incomplete. Found here are roughly 130,000 clones, approximately 88% of them singletons; the top ten hold around 20%. Here the sequenced sample was peripheral blood, taken on day 0 of MenACWY control vaccination. All receptors come from an adult in good health. Each CDR3 is given with its conserved first and last residue. D genes are given only for firm matches. For some rows the clone size is stated as once, few or many, or as a class when expanded; others skip it.

V gene	clone size	J gene	D gene	CDR3 protein	CDR3 DNA
TRBV6-5	NA	TRBJ1-2	NA	CGTELYGYTF	TGTGGGACAGAGCTCTATGGCTACACCTTC
TRBV6-5	NA	TRBJ2-1	NA	CASSYSGQWYNEQFF	TGTGCCAGCAGTTACTCAGGACAGTGGTACAATGAGCAGTTCTTC
TRBV15	NA	TRBJ1-2	NA	CATANLYGYTF	TGTGCCACGGCAAATCTCTATGGCTACACCTTC
TRBV11-2	NA	TRBJ1-3	NA	CASSLGQNGNTIYF	TGTGCCAGCAGCTTAGGACAGAATGGAAACACCATATATTTT
TRBV10-3	NA	TRBJ2-2	TRBD2	CAISSMTSGITGELFF	TGTGCCATCAGTTCAATGACTAGCGGGATAACCGGGGAGCTGTTTTTT
TRBV14	NA	TRBJ1-2	NA	CASSQDSVFGGYTF	TGTGCCAGCAGCCAAGATAGTGTCTTCGGCGGCTACACCTTC
TRBV9	NA	TRBJ1-2	NA	CASRGTDGYTF	TGTGCCAGCCGAGGGACGGATGGCTACACCTTC
TRBV2	NA	TRBJ1-1	NA	CASSFLQDSEAFF	TGTGCCAGTAGTTTCCTCCAAGATTCTGAAGCTTTCTTT
TRBV6-7	NA	TRBJ2-7	NA	CASSLRERQGVYEQYF	TGTGCCAGCAGTTTACGCGAGAGGCAGGGAGTCTACGAGCAGTACTTC
TRBV7-9	NA	TRBJ1-2	NA	CASSSTGRGGYTF	TGTGCCAGCAGCTCAACAGGGAGGGGAGGCTACACCTTC
TRBV13	NA	TRBJ2-3	NA	CASSPSGGRGTDTQYF	TGTGCCAGCAGCCCAAGTGGTGGGAGAGGCACAGATACGCAGTATTTT
TRBV2	NA	TRBJ2-7	NA	CASSFTDYEQYF	TGTGCCAGCAGCTTTACGGATTACGAGCAGTACTTC
TRBV6-5	NA	TRBJ1-5	NA	CASSPRGERNQPQHF	TGTGCCAGCAGTCCAAGAGGGGAGAGAAATCAGCCCCAGCATTTT
TRBV28	once	TRBJ1-1	NA	CASSPWGEAEAFF	TGTGCCAGCAGTCCTTGGGGGGAGGCTGAAGCTTTCTTT
TRBV6-6	NA	TRBJ1-1	NA	CASSKEGYTEAFF	TGTGCCAGCAGCAAGGAGGGTTACACTGAAGCTTTCTTT
TRBV4-1	NA	TRBJ2-7	NA	CASSQDTSYEQYF	TGCGCCAGCAGCCAAGACACCTCCTACGAGCAGTACTTC
TRBV2	NA	TRBJ2-7	TRBD1	CASSERGRSYEQYF	TGTGCCAGCAGTGAAAGGGGGCGCTCCTACGAGCAGTACTTC
TRBV5-1	NA	TRBJ2-7	NA	CASSLAGSSYEQYF	TGCGCCAGCAGCTTGGCCGGCAGTTCCTACGAGCAGTACTTC
TRBV28	few	TRBJ2-2	TRBD2	CASSFRTSGRTGELFF	TGTGCCAGCAGTTTTCGGACTAGCGGGAGAACCGGGGAGCTGTTTTTT
TRBV2	NA	TRBJ1-5	TRBD1	CASRGGRGAQPQHF	TGTGCCAGCCGCGGGGGCAGGGGGGCTCAGCCCCAGCATTTT
TRBV19	NA	TRBJ1-2	NA	CASSIEGTTHRGYTF	TGTGCCAGTAGTATAGAGGGGACGACGCATCGGGGCTACACCTTC
TRBV5-4	NA	TRBJ1-1	TRBD1	CASSSGQGDEAFF	TGTGCCAGCAGCTCGGGACAGGGAGATGAAGCTTTCTTT
TRBV30	NA	TRBJ1-5	NA	CAFSRGGNQPQHF	TGTGCCTTCTCAAGGGGGGGCAATCAGCCCCAGCATTTT
TRBV24-1	NA	TRBJ2-1	TRBD2	CATSARGRSYNEQFF	TGTGCCACCAGTGCGCGCGGGAGATCCTACAATGAGCAGTTCTTC
TRBV25-1	NA	TRBJ2-7	TRBD2	CASSERTSSYEQYF	TGTGCCAGCAGTGAGAGGACTAGCTCCTACGAGCAGTACTTC
TRBV7-9	NA	TRBJ1-1	NA	CASSLTTGNTEAFF	TGTGCCAGCAGCTTGACGACAGGTAACACTGAAGCTTTCTTT
TRBV5-4	NA	TRBJ2-7	TRBD1	CASSLSRGHYEQYF	TGTGCCAGCAGCTTGTCCAGGGGGCACTACGAGCAGTACTTC
TRBV19	NA	TRBJ2-7	NA	CASSRGGNYEQYF	TGTGCCAGTAGTCGGGGCGGGAACTACGAGCAGTACTTC
TRBV27	NA	TRBJ1-1	NA	CASSTSRYGFTEAFF	TGTGCCAGCAGTACCTCAAGGTACGGATTCACTGAAGCTTTCTTT
TRBV18	once	TRBJ1-3	TRBD1	CASSPDRAGNTIYF	TGTGCCAGCTCACCGGACAGGGCCGGAAACACCATATATTTT
TRBV24-1	NA	TRBJ1-5	NA	CATSDFSGESGPQHF	TGTGCCACCAGTGATTTTTCAGGGGAAAGTGGGCCCCAGCATTTT
TRBV15	NA	TRBJ1-3	NA	CATSRERGGGRNTIYF	TGTGCCACCAGCAGAGAGAGGGGAGGGGGACGAAACACCATATATTTT
TRBV5-1	NA	TRBJ2-2	NA	CASSSSDSSWGGELFF	TGCGCCAGCAGCTCAAGCGACTCGTCCTGGGGCGGGGAGCTGTTTTTT
TRBV7-9	NA	TRBJ1-2	NA	CASSETVNYGYTF	TGTGCCAGCAGCGAGACAGTAAACTATGGCTACACCTTC
TRBV4-1	NA	TRBJ1-1	TRBD1	CASSQARGAEAFF	TGCGCCAGCAGCCAAGCCAGGGGGGCTGAAGCTTTCTTT
TRBV5-1	NA	TRBJ2-7	NA	CASSVDRNSYEQYF	TGCGCCAGCAGCGTGGACCGCAACTCCTACGAGCAGTACTTC
TRBV5-1	NA	TRBJ2-7	TRBD2	CASSLQSLAGAYEQYF	TGCGCCAGCAGCTTGCAGAGCCTAGCGGGCGCCTACGAGCAGTACTTC
TRBV11-2	NA	TRBJ1-3	NA	CASSPRHRSSGNTIYF	TGTGCCAGCAGCCCGAGGCACAGGTCCTCTGGAAACACCATATATTTT
TRBV5-1	NA	TRBJ2-3	TRBD2	CASSRGLAGSTDTQYF	TGCGCCAGCAGCAGGGGACTAGCGGGAAGCACAGATACGCAGTATTTT
TRBV28	NA	TRBJ2-3	NA	CASSLNYVSAQYF	TGTGCCAGCAGTTTAAACTATGTTAGTGCGCAGTATTTT
TRBV5-1	NA	TRBJ2-1	NA	CASRVRARSYNEQFF	TGCGCCAGCAGAGTTCGAGCGCGTTCCTACAATGAGCAGTTCTTC
TRBV3-1/TRBV3-2	NA	TRBJ2-7	NA	CASSQRSGYEQYF	TGTGCCAGCAGCCAACGGTCAGGCTACGAGCAGTACTTC
TRBV2	NA	TRBJ2-3	TRBD2	CASRGTSGITDTQYF	TGTGCCAGCAGGGGGACTAGCGGGATCACAGATACGCAGTATTTT
TRBV12-2	NA	TRBJ2-6	NA	CASRLEGRPGANVLTF	TGTGCAAGTCGCTTAGAAGGGAGACCTGGGGCCAACGTCCTGACTTTC
TRBV9	NA	TRBJ2-1	NA	CASSPTGGAYNEQFF	TGTGCCAGCAGCCCGACAGGCGGAGCCTACAATGAGCAGTTCTTC
TRBV27	NA	TRBJ2-1	TRBD1	CASSNGQGHRSYNEQFF	TGTGCCAGCAGCAACGGACAGGGTCACCGCTCCTACAATGAGCAGTTCTTC
TRBV5-1	NA	TRBJ1-5	NA	CASSLAGRSNQPQHF	TGCGCCAGCAGCTTGGCGGGGAGGAGCAATCAGCCCCAGCATTTT
TRBV5-1	NA	TRBJ2-5	NA	CASSFMETQYF	TGCGCCAGCAGCTTCATGGAGACCCAGTACTTC
TRBV10-1	NA	TRBJ2-1	NA	CASSDFYNEQFF	TGCGCCAGCAGTGATTTTTACAATGAGCAGTTCTTC
TRBV19	NA	TRBJ1-6	NA	CASNGILNSPLHF	TGTGCCAGTAATGGGATTCTGAATTCACCCCTCCACTTT
TRBV2	once	TRBJ2-7	TRBD2	CASTRGLASYEQYF	TGTGCCAGCACCCGGGGACTAGCCTCCTACGAGCAGTACTTC